Presented here are 18 T cell receptor beta chains from one specimen sequenced in a study of spatial heterogeneity in lung cancer. A single record per CDR3 protein comes from TCRdb applying MiXCR to the 5' RACE reads. In the table there are about 13,000 distinct CDR3 sequences, more than 4.5% of which are singletons. Indicated time point: sample taken at primary tumor resection. Unsorted tumor, nontumor lung tissue or cryopreserved PBMC supplied the whole RNA. The source material was lung tumor tissue, sampled at surgery. These receptors were collected from a human donor with early-stage non-small cell lung cancer.

This clonotype was seen at least ten times. This beta chain came through as a stray read in a library set up for alpha chains, and its size says little. The chain couples TRBV7-9 to TRBJ2-3; 7 nucleotides match TRBD2. Germline CDR1 reads SEHNR; CDR2 reads FQNEAQ (reference sequence). V trimming: 5 bases; J trimming: 0 bases; junction bases outside the gene matches: 5. CDR3 size: 15 residues. The CDR3 sequence: CASSLPRESTDTQYF. As DNA, the CDR3 is TGTGCCAGCAGCCTACCGCGGGAGAGCACAGATACGCAGTATTTT. The full variable domain, rest sourced from reference TRBV7-9 and TRBJ2-3, is DTGVSQNPRHKITKRGQNVTFRCDPISEHNRLYWYRQTLGQGPEFLTYFQNEAQLEKSRLLSDRFSAERPKGSFSTLEIQRTEQGDSAMYLCASSLPRESTDTQYFGPGTRLTVL.

There are many counts of this clonotype. Within a library made for alpha chains, this beta chain is off target, and its count is uninformative. CDR3 DNA: TGTGCCAGCAGCGCCTGGCGGGGAATGGAGCAGTACACTGAAGCTTTCTTT. This encodes CASSAWRGMEQYTEAFF. V is TRBV7-9 and J is TRBJ1-1, with D unresolved. V gave up 5 bases and J gave up 3 bases, with 22 bases separating them. The V gene's germline CDR1 is SEHNR and CDR2 FQNEAQ (reference sequence). This CDR3 spans 17 amino acids.

This clonotype was counted ten times or more. This beta chain slipped into a library made for alpha chains as a stray read, so its size is not meaningful. This chain's CDR3 is CARQAPTGEQYF. In DNA, the CDR3 is TGTGCCCGACAGGCTCCGACGGGGGAGCAGTACTTC. The chain uses TRBV7-9 and TRBJ2-7; perhaps TRBD1 as D (6 bases). The CDR3 spans 12 residues. Germline loops: CDR1 SEHNR, CDR2 FQNEAQ (reference sequence). V lost 11 bases to trimming and J lost 7 bases, with 18 bases between them.

The table lists this clonotype with many counts. This beta chain lies outside the target of a library built for alpha chains; its clone size means little. The rearrangement links TRBV7-9 to TRBJ2-3, with TRBD1 as a possible D gene (6 bases). The CDR3 length is 13 residues. Deletions cut 2 bases from V and 3 bases from J, with 6 bases between. Germline loops: CDR1 SEHNR, CDR2 FQNEAQ (reference sequence). In nucleotides, the CDR3 is TGTGCCAGCAGCTTACAGGGGACAGATACGCAGTATTTT. Its translation: CASSLQGTDTQYF.

This clonotype was found a few times. Because this beta chain is a stray read in a library intended to capture alpha chains, its abundance should not be given much weight. The rearrangement uses TRBV29-1 and TRBJ2-7; D gene unclear. The CDR3 is made up of 9 amino acids. V dropped 5 bases and J dropped 5 bases, with 4 bases sitting between them. Germline values: CDR1 SQVTM, CDR2 ANQGSEA. As DNA, the CDR3 is TGCAGCGTTCTCAACGAGCAGTACGTC. Protein: CSVLNEQYV.

This clonotype was picked up many times. The library was built for alpha chains, so this beta chain is an off-target read and its size means little. The V gene is TRBV7-2, the J gene TRBJ2-3; tentative D call: TRBD2 (6 bases). Germline-derived CDR1 and CDR2 are SGHTA and FQGNSA. The ends were cut back, 5 bases at V and 2 bases at J, with 11 bases in the middle. The CDR3 spans 14 residues. CDR3 in amino acids: CASSKGLYTDTQYF. CDR3 DNA: TGTGCCAGCAGCAAGGGACTGTACACAGATACGCAGTATTTT.

This clonotype was observed at least ten times. Being off target in a library aimed at alpha chains, this beta chain has a size of little meaning. The rearrangement uses TRBV7-9 and TRBJ1-1; D ambiguous. CDR1 SEHNR and CDR2 FQNEAQ come from the germline V gene (reference sequence). CDR3 length: 16 amino acids. Deletions cut 1 base from V and 2 bases from J, with 14 bases between. This chain's CDR3 is CASSLGRVGHNTEAFF. In nucleotides, the CDR3 is TGTGCCAGCAGCTTAGGCCGGGTTGGGCACAACACTGAAGCTTTCTTT.

This clonotype was detected a few times. In a library made to pick up alpha chains, this beta chain is a stray read with a size that means little. This chain connects TRBV6-6 to TRBJ2-7; D might be TRBD1 (5 bases). Trimming removed 4 bases from V and 2 bases from J, with 9 bases in between. CDR3 length equals 13 residues. Germline values: CDR1 MNHNY, CDR2 SVGAGI (reference sequence). CDR3 bases: TGTGCCAGCAGTTTCGACAGAACCTACGAGCAGTACTTC. It specifies CASSFDRTYEQYF.

This clonotype showed up many times. This beta chain is a stray sequence in a library constructed for alpha chains; its clone size is not meaningful. This chain uses TRBV6-5 with TRBJ1-1, with D possibly matching TRBD1 (5 bases). Per germline, CDR1 MNHEY and CDR2 SVGAGI. V lost 0 bases to trimming and J lost 6 bases, with 8 bases between them. This CDR3 spans 13 amino acids. The CDR3 nucleotides read TGTGCCAGCAGTTACTCGCGGGGGTCTGAAGCTTTCTTT. It translates to CASSYSRGSEAFF.

In its sample, this clonotype was seen a few times. This beta chain appears as a stray read in a library generated for alpha chains; its size is not informative. This chain links TRBV29-1 with TRBJ1-4; 8 bases align to TRBD1. The trim removed 6 bases at V and 1 base at J, leaving 4 bases unmatched. CDR1 is SQVTM and CDR2 is ANQGSEA in the germline V gene. The CDR3 covers 14 residues. Written as DNA, the CDR3 is TGCAGCGTGGGGGACAGGAGAACTAATGAAAAACTGTTTTTT. Protein product: CSVGDRRTNEKLFF.

This clonotype was counted many times. Because the library targeted alpha chains, this beta chain is an off-target read whose size means little. The CDR3: CASSFPGAETQYF. In nucleotides, the CDR3 is TGTGCCAGCAGCTTCCCCGGTGCTGAGACCCAGTACTTC. V and J are TRBV7-8 and TRBJ2-5; the D is unclear. Per germline, CDR1 SGHVS and CDR2 FQNEAQ. The CDR3 extends over 13 amino acids. The V end lost 3 bases, the J end lost 5 bases, and 10 bases lay between the germline ends.

This clonotype turned up a few times. This beta chain lies outside the target of a library built for alpha chains; its clone size means little. The genes are TRBV2 and TRBJ2-4; D is unclear. This CDR3 is built from 13 residues. Germline values: CDR1 SNHLY, CDR2 FYNNEI. V lost 6 bases and J 9 bases, leaving 15 bases between the germline ends. For the CDR3, the DNA is TGTGCCAGCAGGTCTGCGACTCGTGGCATTCAGTACTTC. It specifies CASRSATRGIQYF.

This clonotype was seen at least ten times. This beta chain is a stray read from a library made for alpha chains; its abundance is not meaningful. This sequence joins TRBV6-6 and TRBJ2-1; tentative D call: TRBD2 (6 bases). The germline CDR1 and CDR2 sequences are MNHNY and SVGAGI (reference sequence). The CDR3 extends over 12 amino acids. The ends were cut back, 6 bases at V and 7 bases at J, with 10 bases in the middle. The CDR3 bases are TGTGCCAGCAGCGGGAGTACTAATGAGCAGTTCTTC. As protein: CASSGSTNEQFF.

This clonotype appeared many times. The library was built for alpha chains, so this beta chain is an off-target read and its size means little. This chain links TRBV30 with TRBJ2-3, with D maybe TRBD2 (5 bases). The germline CDR1 and CDR2 sequences are GTSNPN and SVGIG (reference sequence). Between the trimmed V and J ends, which lost 2 bases and 3 bases, there was a span of 6 bases. CDR3 length: 12 residues. The CDR3 DNA reads as TGTGCCTGGAGTCGAGGGACAGATACGCAGTATTTT. Its protein product is CAWSRGTDTQYF.

This clonotype appeared once. Since it is a stray read in a library aimed at alpha chains, this beta chain has a size that is not meaningful. The rearrangement joins TRBV5-1 to TRBJ1-2; no definite D call. This CDR3 contains 14 residues. V dropped 3 bases and J dropped 7 bases, with 16 bases sitting between them. Germline V gene data show CDR1 as SGHRS and CDR2 as YFSETQ. The CDR3 bases are TGCGCCAGCAGCTCCGCCGTCGAGTTGAGTGGCTACACCTTC. It is translated as CASSSAVELSGYTF.

At least ten counts were recorded for this clonotype. This beta chain came through as a stray read in a library set up for alpha chains, and its size says little. This sequence joins TRBV7-3 and TRBJ1-2, with TRBD1 identical over 8 bases. V dropped 5 bases and J dropped 5; count of bases not matched to a gene: 10. Per the germline V gene, CDR1 is SGHTA and CDR2 is FQGTGA. The CDR3 is 15 amino acids. CDR3 residues: CASSPTGQGRYGYTF. The CDR3, as DNA: TGTGCCAGCAGCCCGACTGGACAGGGACGATATGGCTACACCTTC.

This clonotype was found many times. Because this beta chain is a stray read in a library intended to capture alpha chains, its abundance should not be given much weight. The chain is built from TRBV20-1 and TRBJ2-3, with D maybe TRBD2 (6 bases). The CDR3 contains 15 residues. Germline CDR1 DFQATT, CDR2 SNEGSKA (reference sequence). The germline V and J ends were trimmed by 4 bases and 5 bases, with 19 bases remaining between them. DNA for the CDR3: TGCAGTGCTACGGACCCGGGGGTTCGGTTAGATACGCAGTATTTT. Translated: CSATDPGVRLDTQYF.

This clonotype has ten or more counts. The library was built for alpha chains, so this beta chain is an off-target read and its size means little. The rearrangement links TRBV15 to TRBJ2-5, with D maybe TRBD1 (5 bases). Germline CDR1 reads LNHNV; CDR2 reads YYDKDF (reference sequence). V was clipped by 2 bases and J by 2 bases, with 12 bases between them. This CDR3 spans 15 amino acids. This CDR3 is CATSRFGAEQETQYF. DNA for the CDR3: TGTGCCACCAGCAGATTTGGGGCCGAGCAAGAGACCCAGTACTTC.